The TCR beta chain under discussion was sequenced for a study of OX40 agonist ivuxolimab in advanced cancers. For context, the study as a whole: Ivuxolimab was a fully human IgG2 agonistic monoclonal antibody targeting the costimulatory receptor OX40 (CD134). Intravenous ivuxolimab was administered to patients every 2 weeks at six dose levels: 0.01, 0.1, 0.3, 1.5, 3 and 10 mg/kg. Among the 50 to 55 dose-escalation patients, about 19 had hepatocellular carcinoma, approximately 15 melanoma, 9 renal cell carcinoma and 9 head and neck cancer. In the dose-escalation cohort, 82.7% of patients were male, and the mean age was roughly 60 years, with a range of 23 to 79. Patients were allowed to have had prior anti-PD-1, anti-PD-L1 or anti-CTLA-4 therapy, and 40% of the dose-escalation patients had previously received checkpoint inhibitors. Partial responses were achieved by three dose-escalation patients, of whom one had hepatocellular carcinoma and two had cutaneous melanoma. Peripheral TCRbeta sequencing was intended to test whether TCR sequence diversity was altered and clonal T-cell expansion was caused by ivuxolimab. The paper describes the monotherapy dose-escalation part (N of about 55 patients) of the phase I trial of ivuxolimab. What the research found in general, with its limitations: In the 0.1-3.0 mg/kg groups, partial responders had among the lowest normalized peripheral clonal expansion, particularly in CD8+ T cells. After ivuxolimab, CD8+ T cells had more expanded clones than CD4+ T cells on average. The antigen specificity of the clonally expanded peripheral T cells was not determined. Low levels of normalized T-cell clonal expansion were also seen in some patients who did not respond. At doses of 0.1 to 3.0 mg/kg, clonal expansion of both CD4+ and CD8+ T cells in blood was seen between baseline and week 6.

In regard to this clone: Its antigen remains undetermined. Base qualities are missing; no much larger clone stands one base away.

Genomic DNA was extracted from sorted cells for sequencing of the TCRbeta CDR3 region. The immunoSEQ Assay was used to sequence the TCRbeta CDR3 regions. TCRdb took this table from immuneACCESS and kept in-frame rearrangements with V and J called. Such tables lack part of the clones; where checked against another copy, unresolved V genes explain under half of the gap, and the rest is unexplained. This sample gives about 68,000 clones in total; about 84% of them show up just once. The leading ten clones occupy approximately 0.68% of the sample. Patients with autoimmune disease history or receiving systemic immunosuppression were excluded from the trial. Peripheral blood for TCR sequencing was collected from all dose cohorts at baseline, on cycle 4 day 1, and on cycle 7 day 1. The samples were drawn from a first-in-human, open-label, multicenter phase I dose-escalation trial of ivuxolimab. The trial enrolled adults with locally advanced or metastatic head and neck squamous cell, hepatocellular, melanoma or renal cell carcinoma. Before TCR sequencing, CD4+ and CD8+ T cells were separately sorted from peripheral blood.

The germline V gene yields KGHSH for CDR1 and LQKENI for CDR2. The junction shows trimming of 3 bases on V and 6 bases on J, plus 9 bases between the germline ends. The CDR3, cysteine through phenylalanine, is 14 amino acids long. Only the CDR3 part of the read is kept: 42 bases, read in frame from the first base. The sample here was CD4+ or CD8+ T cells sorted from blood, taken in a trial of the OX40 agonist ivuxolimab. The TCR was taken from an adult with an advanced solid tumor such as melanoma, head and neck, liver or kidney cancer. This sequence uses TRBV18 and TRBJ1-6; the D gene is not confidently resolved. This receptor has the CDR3 CASSPPAGNSPLHF. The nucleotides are TGTGCCAGCTCACCCCCAGCTGGTAATTCACCCCTCCACTTT.